These T cell receptor beta chains were read from a single sample in a study of cytomegalovirus exposure and HLA in healthy donors. Assay: immunoSEQ multiplex PCR; the TCRdb copy retains only in-frame clones and omits some. Among 100,000 to 150,000 clones listed, approximately 83% were seen once. Sequencing was done on a sample of PBMCs. These receptors originate from a woman aged 40-49 years in good health and CMV-seropositive. CDR3s include the opening cysteine and the closing phenylalanine or tryptophan. The D gene is left open where the match is weak. Expanded clones are given a class, and other clones once, few, many or no size at all.

j_gene | abundance | d_gene | v_gene | CDR3nt | CDR3aa
TRBJ2-7 | NA | NA | TRBV5-6 | TGTGCCAGCAGCTATCAGCCCGGGTTCACCTACGAGCAGTACTTC | CASSYQPGFTYEQYF
TRBJ1-1 | once | NA | TRBV25-1 | TGTGCCAGCACAGGGTTGAACACTGAAGCTTTCTTT | CASTGLNTEAFF
TRBJ1-2 | NA | NA | TRBV5-6 | TGTGCCAGCAGCTTGTCACGAGAATCCTATGGCTACACCTTC | CASSLSRESYGYTF
TRBJ1-5 | NA | TRBD1 | TRBV5-8 | TGTGCCAGCAGCCCACCCGGGACAGGAATGTGGAAAGATCAGCCCCAGCATTTT | CASSPPGTGMWKDQPQHF
TRBJ1-4 | NA | TRBD1 | TRBV14 | TGTGCCAGCAGCCACGCCGGGACAGGGATTGAAAAACTGTTTTTT | CASSHAGTGIEKLFF
TRBJ2-7 | NA | NA | TRBV29-1 | TGCAGCGTTGATCCCTCACGGGGGGACACCTACGAGCAGTACTTC | CSVDPSRGDTYEQYF
TRBJ2-7 | NA | TRBD2 | TRBV19 | TGTGCCAGTAGTACTAGCGGGAGCTACGAGCAGTACTTC | CASSTSGSYEQYF
TRBJ2-7 | NA | NA | TRBV15 | TGTGCCACCAGCAGAGTCGCTAGCCAAACCTACGAGCAGTACTTC | CATSRVASQTYEQYF
TRBJ2-7 | NA | TRBD1 | TRBV5-1 | TGCGCCAGCAGCTTACGACAGGGGCCCTACGAGCAGTACTTC | CASSLRQGPYEQYF
TRBJ1-1 | NA | NA | TRBV14 | TGTGCCAGCAGCCAAGTATGGGGGGCTGAAGCTTTCTTT | CASSQVWGAEAFF
TRBJ2-7 | NA | NA | TRBV19 | TGTGCCAGTAGCCCCAAGGAGGGGCCCTTCGACGAGCAGTACTTC | CASSPKEGPFDEQYF
TRBJ2-7 | NA | TRBD2 | TRBV6-1 | TGTGCCAGCAGTGAAAGGGCTGGGGCTAGCGGGAGTCTCGACGAGCAGTACTTC | CASSERAGASGSLDEQYF
TRBJ2-7 | NA | NA | TRBV6-1 | TGTGCCAGCAGCCCCCGGAGCCACTACGAGCAGTACTTC | CASSPRSHYEQYF
TRBJ1-2 | NA | NA | TRBV13 | TGTGCCAGCAGCTTAGGGACAGACTATGGCTACACCTTC | CASSLGTDYGYTF
TRBJ2-7 | medium-sized | NA | TRBV10-2 | TGCGCCAGCAGTGAGTCAGGGTTGTTAGCGGCTTCCTACGAGCAGTACTTC | CASSESGLLAASYEQYF
TRBJ2-1 | NA | NA | TRBV7-6 | TGTGCCAGCAGCTTAGCAGGCGTCGGGATTGACAATGAGCAGTTCTTC | CASSLAGVGIDNEQFF
TRBJ2-2 | NA | NA | TRBV7-3 | TGTGCCAGCAGTGCGGGCGGGGAGCTGTTTTTT | CASSAGGELFF
TRBJ2-5 | NA | NA | TRBV19 | TGTGCCAGTAGTATGGGCTCGGGGGAGACCCAGTACTTC | CASSMGSGETQYF
TRBJ2-5 | NA | TRBD1 | TRBV7-2 | TGTGCCAGCAGCACCGACAGGGGGTGGATAGAGACCCAGTACTTC | CASSTDRGWIETQYF
TRBJ2-2 | NA | NA | TRBV5-8 | TGTGCCAGCGCCCCGGGTAGCGTCCCAAGGTCCGGGGAGCTGTTTTTT | CASAPGSVPRSGELFF
TRBJ1-5 | once | NA | TRBV10-3 | TGTGCCATCAGTGAAACAGGGCGGAGCAATCAGCCCCAGCATTTT | CAISETGRSNQPQHF
TRBJ2-7 | few | TRBD2 | TRBV27 | TGTGCCAGCAGGGCTAGCGGGAGTTACGAGCAGTACTTC | CASRASGSYEQYF
TRBJ1-4 | few | TRBD1 | TRBV7-9 | TGTGCCAGCAGTCCCACACTACAGGGGCCCTCTAATGAAAAACTGTTTTTT | CASSPTLQGPSNEKLFF
TRBJ1-2 | once | TRBD1 | TRBV5-4 | TGTGCCAGCAGCTCGCGGACAGGGGTTTATGGCTACACCTTC | CASSSRTGVYGYTF
TRBJ1-1 | NA | TRBD1 | TRBV5-5 | TGTGCCAGCAGCTCCACAGGGGGGAGGACTGAAGCTTTCTTT | CASSSTGGRTEAFF
TRBJ2-7 | NA | NA | TRBV15 | TGTGCCACCAGCAGAGATCCGGGTCACGAGCAGTACTTC | CATSRDPGHEQYF
TRBJ1-2 | NA | NA | TRBV7-9 | TGTTCCAGCAGCCAAGGAGGGGGCTACACCTTC | CSSSQGGGYTF